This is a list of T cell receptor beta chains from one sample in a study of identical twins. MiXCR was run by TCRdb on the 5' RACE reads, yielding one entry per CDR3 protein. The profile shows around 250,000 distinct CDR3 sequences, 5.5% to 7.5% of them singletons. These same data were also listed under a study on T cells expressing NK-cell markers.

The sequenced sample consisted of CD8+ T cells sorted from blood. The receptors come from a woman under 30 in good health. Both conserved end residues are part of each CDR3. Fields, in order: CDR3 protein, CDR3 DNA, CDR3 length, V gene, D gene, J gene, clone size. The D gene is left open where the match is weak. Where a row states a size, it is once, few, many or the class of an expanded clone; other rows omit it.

CASSLALAGGPGSYNEQFF	TGTGCCAGCAGCTTAGCCCTAGCGGGGGGGCCGGGGTCCTACAATGAGCAGTTCTTC	19	TRBV11-1	TRBD2	TRBJ2-1	few
CASSEEFLSNQPQHF	TGTGCCAGCAGTGAAGAATTCTTGAGCAATCAGCCCCAGCATTTT	15	TRBV2	.	TRBJ1-5	.
CASSLSGAQRGIGNEQFF	TGCGCCAGCAGCTTGAGCGGGGCCCAGCGGGGTATTGGCAATGAGCAGTTCTTC	18	TRBV5-1	TRBD2	TRBJ2-1	many
CASSPGINQPQHF	TGTGCCAGCAGTCCCGGGATCAATCAGCCCCAGCATTTT	13	TRBV6-1	.	TRBJ1-5	.
CSASKGEKPETQYF	TGCAGTGCTAGTAAGGGGGAGAAGCCAGAGACCCAGTACTTC	14	TRBV20-1	.	TRBJ2-5	few
CASSPGHEQYF	TGTGCCAGCAGCCCAGGACACGAGCAGTACTTC	11	TRBV5-5	.	TRBJ2-7	few
CASFWGGSEKLFF	TGTGCCAGCTTCTGGGGGGGCAGTGAAAAACTGTTTTTT	13	TRBV2	.	TRBJ1-4	many
CASSLPGVPYNEQFF	TGTGCCAGCAGTTTACCCGGGGTCCCCTACAATGAGCAGTTCTTC	15	TRBV27	.	TRBJ2-1	.
CASSPESQKNIQYF	TGTGCCAGCAGCCCCGAGTCGCAGAAAAACATTCAGTACTTC	14	TRBV9	.	TRBJ2-4	few
CASSKTGTSVQETQYF	TGTGCCAGCAGCAAGACCGGGACTAGCGTACAAGAGACCCAGTACTTC	16	TRBV7-9	TRBD2	TRBJ2-5	.
CAISGQPGAGGPRDEQFF	TGTGCCATCAGTGGCCAGCCCGGAGCGGGGGGGCCTAGGGATGAGCAGTTCTTC	18	TRBV10-3	TRBD2	TRBJ2-1	.
CATKYTDTQYF	TGTGCCACCAAATACACAGATACGCAGTATTTT	11	TRBV25-1	.	TRBJ2-3	few
CSVMITGTSGDTDTQYF	TGCAGCGTTATGATCACCGGGACTAGCGGGGATACAGATACGCAGTATTTT	17	TRBV29-1	TRBD2	TRBJ2-3	many
CASSAGVNSYEQYF	TGCGCCAGCTCGGCAGGGGTGAACTCCTACGAGCAGTACTTC	14	TRBV4-3	.	TRBJ2-7	.
CASSVDSDYGYTF	TGTGCCAGCAGCGTTGACAGTGACTATGGCTACACCTTC	13	TRBV9	.	TRBJ1-2	few
CASSGPRQTESYEQYF	TGCGCCAGCAGCGGCCCCCGCCAAACCGAATCCTACGAGCAGTACTTC	16	TRBV5-1	.	TRBJ2-7	few
CASSYKSNYEQYF	TGTGCCAGCAGTTATAAGTCCAACTACGAGCAGTACTTC	13	TRBV7-8	.	TRBJ2-7	few
CASSTRDRGLNTGELFF	TGTGCCAGCAGTACCCGGGACAGGGGGCTGAACACCGGGGAGCTGTTTTTT	17	TRBV12-3/TRBV12-4	TRBD1	TRBJ2-2	few
CSVRGGRYGNTIYF	TGCAGCGTTCGAGGGGGAAGATACGGAAACACCATATATTTT	14	TRBV29-1	.	TRBJ1-3	.
CSARAPQGVPNEQFF	TGCAGTGCTAGAGCCCCGCAGGGGGTTCCCAATGAGCAGTTCTTC	15	TRBV20-1	TRBD1	TRBJ2-1	.
CASSMGHYEQYF	TGTGCCAGCAGTATGGGACACTACGAGCAGTACTTC	12	TRBV12-3/TRBV12-4	.	TRBJ2-7	.
CSAQHSAGGPGEQYF	TGCAGTGCTCAACACTCAGCGGGAGGGCCTGGGGAGCAGTACTTC	15	TRBV20-1	TRBD2	TRBJ2-7	.
CSVDVGGRTTGSLYGYTF	TGCAGCGTTGACGTAGGAGGCAGGACTACAGGATCACTCTATGGCTACACCTTC	18	TRBV29-1	.	TRBJ1-2	few
CASSLAGADTIYF	TGTGCCAGCAGTTTAGCAGGGGCGGACACCATATATTTT	13	TRBV12-3/TRBV12-4	.	TRBJ1-3	.
CASKRGLSTTDTQYF	TGTGCCAGCAAAAGGGGACTCTCCACGACAGATACGCAGTATTTT	15	TRBV2	.	TRBJ2-3	few
CASRTRVRNEKLFF	TGTGCCAGCAGGACCAGGGTGAGGAATGAAAAACTGTTTTTT	14	TRBV25-1	.	TRBJ1-4	few
CASSPLAVLTEQYF	TGTGCCAGCAGCCCCCTAGCGGTACTCACCGAGCAGTACTTC	14	TRBV7-8	TRBD2	TRBJ2-7	few
CASSTVLAPYEQYF	TGTGCCAGCAGTACGGTACTAGCGCCCTACGAGCAGTACTTC	14	TRBV7-9	TRBD2	TRBJ2-7	few
CASSPGRGTEAFF	TGTGCCAGCAGTCCCGGGCGGGGCACTGAAGCTTTCTTT	13	TRBV27	.	TRBJ1-1	few
CASSLDNWGAGEAFF	TGTGCCAGCAGCTTAGACAATTGGGGCGCGGGTGAAGCTTTCTTT	15	TRBV13	.	TRBJ1-1	.
CASSLRGARDTQYF	TGTGCCAGCAGCCTGCGGGGGGCCAGAGATACGCAGTATTTT	14	TRBV27	TRBD2	TRBJ2-3	few
CASSPAGGLSTDTQYF	TGTGCCAGCAGCCCAGCGGGAGGGCTTAGCACAGATACGCAGTATTTT	16	TRBV7-6	TRBD2	TRBJ2-3	few